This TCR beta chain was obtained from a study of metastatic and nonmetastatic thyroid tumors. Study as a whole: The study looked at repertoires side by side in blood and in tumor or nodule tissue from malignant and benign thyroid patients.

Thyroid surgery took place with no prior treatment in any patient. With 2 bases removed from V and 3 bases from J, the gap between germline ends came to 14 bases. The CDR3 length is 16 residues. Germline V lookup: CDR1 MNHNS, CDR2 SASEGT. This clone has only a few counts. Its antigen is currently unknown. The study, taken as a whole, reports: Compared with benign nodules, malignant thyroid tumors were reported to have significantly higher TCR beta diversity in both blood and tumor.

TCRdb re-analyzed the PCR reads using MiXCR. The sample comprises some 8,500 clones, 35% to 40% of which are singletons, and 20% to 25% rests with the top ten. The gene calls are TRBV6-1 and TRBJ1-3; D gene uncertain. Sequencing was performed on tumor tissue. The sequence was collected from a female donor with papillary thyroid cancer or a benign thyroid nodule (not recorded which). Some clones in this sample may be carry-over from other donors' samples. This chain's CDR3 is CASSESVGVGGNTIYF. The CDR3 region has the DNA TGTGCCAGCAGTGAATCAGTAGGAGTTGGTGGAAACACCATATATTTT.